The 2 T cell receptor beta chains below all came from one sample that was sequenced in a study of CD8 T cells in Susac syndrome. Reverse transcription of roughly 0.5 to 1 ug RNA used random hexamers. Each CDR3 protein gets one entry after TCRdb re-called the immunoSEQ multiplex PCR reads with MiXCR. The sample comprises roughly 180,000 distinct CDR3 sequences, over 85% of which are singletons, and 0.09% to 0.095% rests with the top ten. Sequenced material: CD4+ T cells from PBMCs. These TCRs come from a human donor with multiple sclerosis.

The V and J genes are TRBV6-5 and TRBJ1-1; D is unclear. Germline-derived CDR1 and CDR2 are MNHEY and SVGAGI. The CDR3 has 13 residues. The V and J ends lost 4 bases and 8 bases respectively, with 14 bases between them. This chain's CDR3 is CASSSPAGTEAFF. The CDR3, as DNA: TGTGCCAGCAGTTCCCCAGCCGGTACGGAAGCTTTCTTT.

The chain links TRBV5-1 to TRBJ1-2, with D possibly TRBD1 on 5 matching bases. The V gene lost 4 bases and the J gene lost 10 bases, with 20 bases spanning the gap. Germline-derived CDR1 and CDR2 are SGHRS and YFSETQ. The CDR3 is 14 residues long. The CDR3 bases are TGCGCCAGCAGCCCCGGACAATTGGCTGATGACTACACCTTC. Translated: CASSPGQLADDYTF. The full variable domain, completed using reference TRBV5-1 and TRBJ1-2, is KAGVTQTPRYLIKTRGQQVTLSCSPISGHRSVSWYQQTPGQGLQFLFEYFSETQRNKGNFPGRFSGRQFSNSRSEMNVSTLELGDSALYLCASSPGQLADDYTFGSGTRLTVV.